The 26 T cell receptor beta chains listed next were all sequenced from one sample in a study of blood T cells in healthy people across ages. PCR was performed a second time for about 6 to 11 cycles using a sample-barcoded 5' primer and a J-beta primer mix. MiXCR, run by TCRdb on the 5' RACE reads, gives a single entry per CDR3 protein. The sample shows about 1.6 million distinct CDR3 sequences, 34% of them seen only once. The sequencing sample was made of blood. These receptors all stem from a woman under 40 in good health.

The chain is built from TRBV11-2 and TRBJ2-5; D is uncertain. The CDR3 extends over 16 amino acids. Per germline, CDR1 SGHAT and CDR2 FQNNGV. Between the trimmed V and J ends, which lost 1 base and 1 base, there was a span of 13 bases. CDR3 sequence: CASSLGSLNSQETQYF. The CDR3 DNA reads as TGTGCCAGCAGCTTAGGGTCCTTAAATTCCCAAGAGACCCAGTACTTC. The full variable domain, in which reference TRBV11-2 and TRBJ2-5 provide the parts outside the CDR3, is EAGVAQSPRYKIIEKRQSVAFWCNPISGHATLYWYQQILGQGPKLLIQFQNNGVVDDSQLPKDRFSAERLKGVDSTLKIQPAKLEDSAVYLCASSLGSLNSQETQYFGPGTRLLVL.

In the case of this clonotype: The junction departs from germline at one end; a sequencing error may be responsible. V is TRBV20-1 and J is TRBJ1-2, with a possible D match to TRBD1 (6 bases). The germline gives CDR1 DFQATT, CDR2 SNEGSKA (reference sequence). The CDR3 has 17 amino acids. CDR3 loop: CSTRDYDRRATNYGYTF. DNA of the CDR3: TGCAGTACTAGAGATTACGACAGGCGGGCGACTAACTATGGCTACACCTTC.

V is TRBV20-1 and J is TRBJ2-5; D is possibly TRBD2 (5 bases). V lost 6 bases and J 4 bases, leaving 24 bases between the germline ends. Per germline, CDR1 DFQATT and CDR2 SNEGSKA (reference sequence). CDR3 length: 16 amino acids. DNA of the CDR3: TGCAGTGCCCCCCACGTACGGGAAGTCCTGGGAGAGACCCAGTACTTC. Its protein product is CSAPHVREVLGETQYF.

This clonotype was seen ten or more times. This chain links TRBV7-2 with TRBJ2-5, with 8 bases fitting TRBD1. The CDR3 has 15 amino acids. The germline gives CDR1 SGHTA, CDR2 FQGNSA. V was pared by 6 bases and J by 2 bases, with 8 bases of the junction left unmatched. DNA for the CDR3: TGTGCCAGCAGTTTGGCAGGGGGCAAACAAGAGACCCAGTACTTC. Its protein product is CASSLAGGKQETQYF.

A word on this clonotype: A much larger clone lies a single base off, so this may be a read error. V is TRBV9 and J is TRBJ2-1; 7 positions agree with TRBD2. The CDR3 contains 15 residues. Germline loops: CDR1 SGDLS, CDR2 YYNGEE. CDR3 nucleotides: TGTACCAGCAGCCTGAGGACTAGCTCCTACAATGAGCAGTTCTTC. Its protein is CTSSLRTSSYNEQFF.

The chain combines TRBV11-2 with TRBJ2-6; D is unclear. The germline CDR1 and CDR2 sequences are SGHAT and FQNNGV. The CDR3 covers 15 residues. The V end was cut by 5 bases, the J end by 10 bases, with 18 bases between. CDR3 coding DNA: TGTGCCAGCAGCCTAGGAAGTAGGCGTCGTAACGTCCTGACTTTC. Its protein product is CASSLGSRRRNVLTF. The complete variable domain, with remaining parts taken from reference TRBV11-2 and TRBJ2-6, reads EAGVAQSPRYKIIEKRQSVAFWCNPISGHATLYWYQQILGQGPKLLIQFQNNGVVDDSQLPKDRFSAERLKGVDSTLKIQPAKLEDSAVYLCASSLGSRRRNVLTFGAGSRLTVL.

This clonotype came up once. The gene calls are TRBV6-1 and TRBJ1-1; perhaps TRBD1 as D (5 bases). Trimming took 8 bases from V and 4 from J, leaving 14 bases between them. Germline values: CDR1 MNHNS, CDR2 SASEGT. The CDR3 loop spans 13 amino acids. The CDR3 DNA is TGTGCCAGCGTTAAGGGGCGGGCCACTGAAGCTTTCTTT. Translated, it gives CASVKGRATEAFF.

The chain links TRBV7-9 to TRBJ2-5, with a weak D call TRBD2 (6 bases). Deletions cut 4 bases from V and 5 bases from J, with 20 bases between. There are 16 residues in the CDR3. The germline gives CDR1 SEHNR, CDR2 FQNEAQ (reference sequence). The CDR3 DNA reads TGTGCCAGCAGCTCCCAGGGAGGACGTGGGCATGAGACCCAGTACTTC. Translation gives CASSSQGGRGHETQYF. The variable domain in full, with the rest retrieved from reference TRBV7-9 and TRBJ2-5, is DTGVSQNPRHKITKRGQNVTFRCDPISEHNRLYWYRQTLGQGPEFLTYFQNEAQLEKSRLLSDRFSAERPKGSFSTLEIQRTEQGDSAMYLCASSSQGGRGHETQYFGPGTRLLVL.

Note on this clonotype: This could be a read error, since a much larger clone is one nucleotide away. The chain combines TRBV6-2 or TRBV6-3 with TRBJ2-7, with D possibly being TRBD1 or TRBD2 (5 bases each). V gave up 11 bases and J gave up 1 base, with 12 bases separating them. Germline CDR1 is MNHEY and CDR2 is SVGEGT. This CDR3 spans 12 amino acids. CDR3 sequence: CADGTLSYEQYF. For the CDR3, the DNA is TGTGCCGACGGGACCTTATCCTACGAGCAGTACTTC.

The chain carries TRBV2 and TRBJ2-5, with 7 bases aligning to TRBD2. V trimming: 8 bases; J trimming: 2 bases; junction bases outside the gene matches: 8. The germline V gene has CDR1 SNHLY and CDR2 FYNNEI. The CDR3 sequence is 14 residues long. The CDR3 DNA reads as TGTGCCAGCCCGACTGGGGAGGGGCAAGAGACCCAGTACTTC. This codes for CASPTGEGQETQYF.

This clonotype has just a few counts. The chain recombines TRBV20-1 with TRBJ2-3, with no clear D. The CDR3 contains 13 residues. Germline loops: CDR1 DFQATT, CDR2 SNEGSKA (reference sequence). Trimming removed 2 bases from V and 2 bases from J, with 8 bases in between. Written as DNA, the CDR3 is TGCAGTGCTAGATCCACAGCCACAGATACGCAGTATTTT. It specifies CSARSTATDTQYF.

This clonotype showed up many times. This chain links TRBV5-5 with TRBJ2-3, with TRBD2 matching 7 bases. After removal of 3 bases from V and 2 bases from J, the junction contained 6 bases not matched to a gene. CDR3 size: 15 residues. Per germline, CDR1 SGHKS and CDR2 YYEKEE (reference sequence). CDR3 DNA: TGTGCCAGCAGCTGGGGGGGGGTTGACACAGATACGCAGTATTTT. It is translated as CASSWGGVDTDTQYF.

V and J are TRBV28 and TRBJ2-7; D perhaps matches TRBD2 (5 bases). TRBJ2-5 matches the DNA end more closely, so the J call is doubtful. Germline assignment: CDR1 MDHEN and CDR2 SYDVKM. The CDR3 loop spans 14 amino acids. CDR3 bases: TGTGCCAGCAGCCTCCGACCTACTAGGGAGACCCAGTACTTC. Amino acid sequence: CASSLRPTRETQYF.

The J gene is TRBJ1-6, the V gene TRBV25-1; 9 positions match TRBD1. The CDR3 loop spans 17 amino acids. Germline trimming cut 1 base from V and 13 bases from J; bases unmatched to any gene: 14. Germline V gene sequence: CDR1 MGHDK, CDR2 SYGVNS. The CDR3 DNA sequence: TGTGCCAGCAGTGAATGCCGAATACCGGGACAGGGTGATCCCCTCCACTTT. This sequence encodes CASSECRIPGQGDPLHF.

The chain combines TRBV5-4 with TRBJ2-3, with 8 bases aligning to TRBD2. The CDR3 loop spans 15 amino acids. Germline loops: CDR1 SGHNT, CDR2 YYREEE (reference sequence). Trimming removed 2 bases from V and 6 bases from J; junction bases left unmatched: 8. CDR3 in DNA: TGTGCCAGCAGCTTCGACGCGGGGGGATTGGATACGCAGTATTTT. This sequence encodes CASSFDAGGLDTQYF.

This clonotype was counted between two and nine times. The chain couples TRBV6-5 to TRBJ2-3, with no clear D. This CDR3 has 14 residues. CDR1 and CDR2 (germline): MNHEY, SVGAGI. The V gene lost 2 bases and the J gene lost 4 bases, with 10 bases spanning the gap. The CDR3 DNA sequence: TGTGCCAGCAGTTACGGGGAAGGGCCAGATACGCAGTATTTT. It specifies CASSYGEGPDTQYF.

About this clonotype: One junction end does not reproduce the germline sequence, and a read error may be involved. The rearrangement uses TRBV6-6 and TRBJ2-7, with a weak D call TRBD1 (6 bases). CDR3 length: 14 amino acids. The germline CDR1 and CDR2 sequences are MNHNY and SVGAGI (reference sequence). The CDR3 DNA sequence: TGTACCAGCAGTTACATGGGGACAACCTACGAGCAGTACTTC. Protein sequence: CTSSYMGTTYEQYF.

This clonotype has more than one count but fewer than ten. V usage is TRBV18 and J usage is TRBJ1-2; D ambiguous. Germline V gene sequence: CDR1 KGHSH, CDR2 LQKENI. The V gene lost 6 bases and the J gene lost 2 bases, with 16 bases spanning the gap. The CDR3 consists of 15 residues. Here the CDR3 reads CASSRLNRTNYGYTF. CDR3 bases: TGTGCCAGCTCGCGCCTGAACAGAACCAACTATGGCTACACCTTC.

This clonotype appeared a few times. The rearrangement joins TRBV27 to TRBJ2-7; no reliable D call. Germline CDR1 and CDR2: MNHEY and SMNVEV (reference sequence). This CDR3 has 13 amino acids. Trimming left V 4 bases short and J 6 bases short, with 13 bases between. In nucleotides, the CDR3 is TGTGCCAGCAGTTCGTCCCTTTCCGGCGAGCAGTACTTC. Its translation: CASSSSLSGEQYF.

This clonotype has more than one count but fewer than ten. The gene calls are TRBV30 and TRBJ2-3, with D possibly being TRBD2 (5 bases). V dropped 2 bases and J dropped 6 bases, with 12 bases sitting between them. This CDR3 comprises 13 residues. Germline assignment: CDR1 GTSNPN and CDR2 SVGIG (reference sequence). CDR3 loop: CAWSPTGWDTQYF. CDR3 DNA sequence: TGTGCCTGGAGTCCCACGGGATGGGATACGCAGTATTTT.

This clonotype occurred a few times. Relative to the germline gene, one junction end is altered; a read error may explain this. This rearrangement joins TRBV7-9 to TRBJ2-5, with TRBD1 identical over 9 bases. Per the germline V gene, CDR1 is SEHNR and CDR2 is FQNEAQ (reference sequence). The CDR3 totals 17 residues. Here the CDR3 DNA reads TGTACCAGCAGCTGGCTCCGGGACAGGGCGCACCAAGAGACCCAGTACTTC. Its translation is CTSSWLRDRAHQETQYF.

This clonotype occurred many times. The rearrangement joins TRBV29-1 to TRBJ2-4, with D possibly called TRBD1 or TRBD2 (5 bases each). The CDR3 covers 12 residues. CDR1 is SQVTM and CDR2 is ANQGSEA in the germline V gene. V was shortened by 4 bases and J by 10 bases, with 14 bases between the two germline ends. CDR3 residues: CSVVGRDGIQYF. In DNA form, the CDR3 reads TGCAGCGTTGTTGGCAGGGACGGAATTCAGTACTTC.

DNA of the CDR3: TGTGCCAGCAGCCATGGCGAGAGCTCCTACAATGAGCAGTTCTTC. It yields the protein CASSHGESSYNEQFF. The chain employs TRBV3-1 and TRBJ2-1; D remains ambiguous. The CDR3 is 15 amino acids. Germline V gene lookup returns CDR1 LGHDT and CDR2 YNNKEL (reference sequence). V lost 3 bases to trimming and J lost 0 bases, with 9 bases between them.

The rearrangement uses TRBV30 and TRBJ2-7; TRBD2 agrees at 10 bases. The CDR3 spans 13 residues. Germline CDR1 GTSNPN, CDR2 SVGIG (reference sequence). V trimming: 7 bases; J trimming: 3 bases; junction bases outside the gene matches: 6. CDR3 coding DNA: TGTGCCTCCCAACTAGCGGGGCTCTACGAGCAGTACTTC. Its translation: CASQLAGLYEQYF.

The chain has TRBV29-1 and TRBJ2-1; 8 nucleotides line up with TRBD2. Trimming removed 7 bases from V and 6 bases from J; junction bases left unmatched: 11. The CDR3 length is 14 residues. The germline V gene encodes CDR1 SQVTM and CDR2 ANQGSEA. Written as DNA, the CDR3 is TGCAGCGCCCAACCGGGACTAGGGGGCAATGAGCAGTTCTTC. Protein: CSAQPGLGGNEQFF.

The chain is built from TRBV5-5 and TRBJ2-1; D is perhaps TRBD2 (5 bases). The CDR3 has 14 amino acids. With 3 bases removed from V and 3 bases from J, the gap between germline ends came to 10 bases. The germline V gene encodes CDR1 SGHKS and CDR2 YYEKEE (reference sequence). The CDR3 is CASSWERYYNEQFF. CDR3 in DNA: TGTGCCAGCAGCTGGGAGCGGTACTACAATGAGCAGTTCTTC. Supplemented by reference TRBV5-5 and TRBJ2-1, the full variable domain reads DAGVTQSPTHLIKTRGQQVTLRCSPISGHKSVSWYQQVLGQGPQFIFQYYEKEERGRGNFPDRFSARQFPNYSSELNVNALLLGDSALYLCASSWERYYNEQFFGPGTRLTVL.